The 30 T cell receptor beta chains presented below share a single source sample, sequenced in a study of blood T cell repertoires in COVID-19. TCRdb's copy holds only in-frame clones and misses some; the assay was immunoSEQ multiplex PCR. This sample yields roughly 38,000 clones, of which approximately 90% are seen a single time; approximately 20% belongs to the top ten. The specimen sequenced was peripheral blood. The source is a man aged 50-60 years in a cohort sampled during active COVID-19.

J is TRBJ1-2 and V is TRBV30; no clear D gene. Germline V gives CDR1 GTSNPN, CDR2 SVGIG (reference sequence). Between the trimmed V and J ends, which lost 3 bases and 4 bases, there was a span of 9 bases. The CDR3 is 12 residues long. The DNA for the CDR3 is TGTGCCTGGAGGGAGACTGTCTATGGCTACACCTTC. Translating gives CAWRETVYGYTF.

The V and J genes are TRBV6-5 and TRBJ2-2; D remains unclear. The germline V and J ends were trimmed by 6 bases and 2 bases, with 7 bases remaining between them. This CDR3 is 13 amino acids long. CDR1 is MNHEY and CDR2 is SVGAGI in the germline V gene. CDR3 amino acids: CASSPVNTGELFF. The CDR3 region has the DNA TGTGCCAGCAGCCCAGTAAACACCGGGGAGCTGTTTTTT.

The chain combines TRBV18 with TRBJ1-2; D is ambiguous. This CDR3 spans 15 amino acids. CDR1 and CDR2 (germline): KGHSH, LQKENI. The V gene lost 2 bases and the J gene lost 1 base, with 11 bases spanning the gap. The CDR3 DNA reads TGTGCCAGCTCACCAGTCACAGCCGATAACTATGGCTACACCTTC. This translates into CASSPVTADNYGYTF.

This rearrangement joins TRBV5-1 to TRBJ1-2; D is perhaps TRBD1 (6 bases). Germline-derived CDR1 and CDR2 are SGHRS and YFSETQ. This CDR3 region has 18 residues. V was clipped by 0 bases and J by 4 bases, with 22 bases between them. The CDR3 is CASSLEETGTPLGYGYTF. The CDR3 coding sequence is TGCGCCAGCAGCTTGGAGGAGACAGGTACTCCTCTAGGCTATGGCTACACCTTC. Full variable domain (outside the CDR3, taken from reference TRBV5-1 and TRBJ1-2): KAGVTQTPRYLIKTRGQQVTLSCSPISGHRSVSWYQQTPGQGLQFLFEYFSETQRNKGNFPGRFSGRQFSNSRSEMNVSTLELGDSALYLCASSLEETGTPLGYGYTFGSGTRLTVV.

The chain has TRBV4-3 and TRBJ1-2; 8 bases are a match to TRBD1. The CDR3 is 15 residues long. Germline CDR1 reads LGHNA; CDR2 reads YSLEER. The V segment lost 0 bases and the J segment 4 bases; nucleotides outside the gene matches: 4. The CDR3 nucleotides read TGCGCCAGCAGCCAAGATCGGGGACAGGCCTATGGCTACACCTTC. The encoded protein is CASSQDRGQAYGYTF.

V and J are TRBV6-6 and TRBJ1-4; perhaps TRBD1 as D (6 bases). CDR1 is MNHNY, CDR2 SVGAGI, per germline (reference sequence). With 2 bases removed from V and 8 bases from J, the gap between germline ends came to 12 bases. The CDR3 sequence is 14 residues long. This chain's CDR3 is CASSYMPDREKLFF. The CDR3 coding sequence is TGTGCCAGCAGTTACATGCCCGACAGGGAAAAACTGTTTTTT.

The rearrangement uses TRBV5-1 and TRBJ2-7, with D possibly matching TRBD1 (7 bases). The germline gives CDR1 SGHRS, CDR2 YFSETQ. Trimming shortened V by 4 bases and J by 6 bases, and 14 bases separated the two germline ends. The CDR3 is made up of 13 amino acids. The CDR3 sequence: CASSPRQGGEQYF. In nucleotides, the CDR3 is TGCGCCAGCAGCCCACGACAGGGAGGCGAGCAGTACTTC.

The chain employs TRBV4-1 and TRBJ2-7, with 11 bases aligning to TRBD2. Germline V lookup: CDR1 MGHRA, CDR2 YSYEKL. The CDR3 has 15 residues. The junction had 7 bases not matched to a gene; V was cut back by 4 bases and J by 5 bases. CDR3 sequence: CASSPLAGGVDEQYV. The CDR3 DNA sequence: TGCGCCAGCAGCCCCTTAGCGGGAGGGGTGGACGAGCAGTACGTC.

The CDR3 region is CASSENIDSGNTIYF. The CDR3 nucleotides are TGTGCCAGCAGTGAAAACATCGACTCTGGAAACACCATATATTTT. The chain links TRBV6-1 to TRBJ1-3; no definite D call. CDR1 MNHNS and CDR2 SASEGT come from the germline V gene. The V end was cut by 2 bases, the J end by 0 bases, with 8 bases between. This CDR3 spans 15 amino acids.

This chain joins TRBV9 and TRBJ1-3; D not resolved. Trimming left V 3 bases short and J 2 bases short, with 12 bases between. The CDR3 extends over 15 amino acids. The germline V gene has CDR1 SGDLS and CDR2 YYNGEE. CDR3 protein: CASSARARTGNTIYF. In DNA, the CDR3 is TGTGCCAGCAGCGCGCGGGCCCGTACTGGAAACACCATATATTTT.

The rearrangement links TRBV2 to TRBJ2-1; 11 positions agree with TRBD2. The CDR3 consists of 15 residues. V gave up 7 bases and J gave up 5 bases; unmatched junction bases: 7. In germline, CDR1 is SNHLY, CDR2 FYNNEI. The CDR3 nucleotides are TGTGCCAGCAAGGGAGGACTAGCGGGCGACAATGAGCAGTTCTTC. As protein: CASKGGLAGDNEQFF.

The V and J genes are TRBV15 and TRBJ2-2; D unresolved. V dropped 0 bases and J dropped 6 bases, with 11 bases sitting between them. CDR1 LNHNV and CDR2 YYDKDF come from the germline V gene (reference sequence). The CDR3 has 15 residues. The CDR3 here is CATSRDVGLAGELFF. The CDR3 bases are TGTGCCACCAGCAGAGATGTGGGCCTTGCCGGGGAGCTGTTTTTT. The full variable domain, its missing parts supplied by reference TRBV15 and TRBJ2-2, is DAMVIQNPRYQVTQFGKPVTLSCSQTLNHNVMYWYQQKSSQAPKLLFHYYDKDFNNEADTPDNFQSRRPNTSFCFLDIRSPGLGDTAMYLCATSRDVGLAGELFFGEGSRLTVL.

The DNA for the CDR3 is TGTGCCAGCAGCCCCTCAGGGCGGACTAGCGGAGACACCGGGGAGCTGTTTTTT. It yields the protein CASSPSGRTSGDTGELFF. This chain connects TRBV7-6 to TRBJ2-2; TRBD2 matches at 10 bases. Trimming took 5 bases from V and 3 from J; bases not matched to a gene: 12. The CDR3 has 18 residues. CDR1 SGHVS and CDR2 FNYEAQ come from the germline V gene.

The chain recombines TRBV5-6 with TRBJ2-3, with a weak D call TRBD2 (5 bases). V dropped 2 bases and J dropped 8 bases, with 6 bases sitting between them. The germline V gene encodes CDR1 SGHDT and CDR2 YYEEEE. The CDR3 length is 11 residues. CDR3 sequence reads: CASSLGGTQYF. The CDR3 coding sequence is TGTGCCAGCAGCTTAGGAGGTACGCAGTATTTT.

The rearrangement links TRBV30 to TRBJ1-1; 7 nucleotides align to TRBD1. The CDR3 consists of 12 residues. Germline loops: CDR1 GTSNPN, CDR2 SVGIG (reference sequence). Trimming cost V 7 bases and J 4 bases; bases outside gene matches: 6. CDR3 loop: CAFVGTATEAFF. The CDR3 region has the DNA TGTGCCTTTGTGGGGACAGCCACTGAAGCTTTCTTT. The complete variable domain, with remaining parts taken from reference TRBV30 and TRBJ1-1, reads SQTIHQWPATLVQPVGSPLSLECTVEGTSNPNLYWYRQAAGRGLQLLFYSVGIGQISSEVPQNLSASRPQDRQFILSSKKLLLSDSGFYLCAFVGTATEAFFGQGTRLTVV.

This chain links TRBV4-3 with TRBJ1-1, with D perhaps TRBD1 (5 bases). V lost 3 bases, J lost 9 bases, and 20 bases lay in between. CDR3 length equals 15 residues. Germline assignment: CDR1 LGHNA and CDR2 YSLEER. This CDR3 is CASSHQTVSQHQAFF. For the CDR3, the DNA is TGCGCCAGCAGCCACCAGACAGTTAGTCAACACCAAGCTTTCTTT.

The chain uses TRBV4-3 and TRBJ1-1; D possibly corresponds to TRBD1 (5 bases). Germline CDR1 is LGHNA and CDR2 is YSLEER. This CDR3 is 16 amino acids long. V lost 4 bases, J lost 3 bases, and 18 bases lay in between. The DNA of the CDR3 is TGCGCCAGCAGCCCAGTTATGGGGGGGATGTACACTGAAGCTTTCTTT. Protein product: CASSPVMGGMYTEAFF.

The CDR3 region has the DNA TGTGCCAGCAGCCGGGGGGTGAACACTGAAGCTTTCTTT. Translation: CASSRGVNTEAFF. The chain combines TRBV7-2 with TRBJ1-1, with a tentative D call TRBD1 (5 bases). Trimming shortened V by 5 bases and J by 0 bases, and 7 bases separated the two germline ends. The CDR3 totals 13 residues. Looked up from germline, CDR1 is SGHTA and CDR2 is FQGNSA.

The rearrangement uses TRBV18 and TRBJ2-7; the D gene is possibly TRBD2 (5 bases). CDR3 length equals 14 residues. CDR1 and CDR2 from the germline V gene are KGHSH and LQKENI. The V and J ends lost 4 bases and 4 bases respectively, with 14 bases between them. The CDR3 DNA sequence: TGTGCCAGCTCACGTGACTTTACGGGATACGAGCAGTACTTC. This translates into CASSRDFTGYEQYF.

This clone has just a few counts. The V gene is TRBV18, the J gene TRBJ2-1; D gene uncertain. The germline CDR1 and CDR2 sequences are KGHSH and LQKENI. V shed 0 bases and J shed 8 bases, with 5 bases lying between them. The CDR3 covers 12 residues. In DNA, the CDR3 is TGTGCCAGCTCACCACCTCTATATGAGCAGTTCTTC. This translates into CASSPPLYEQFF.

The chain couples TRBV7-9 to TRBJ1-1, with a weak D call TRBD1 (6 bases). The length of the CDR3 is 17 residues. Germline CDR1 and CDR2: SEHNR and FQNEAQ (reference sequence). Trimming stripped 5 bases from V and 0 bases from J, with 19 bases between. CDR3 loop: CASSATPDRMMNTEAFF. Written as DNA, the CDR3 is TGTGCCAGCAGCGCAACCCCGGACAGAATGATGAACACTGAAGCTTTCTTT.

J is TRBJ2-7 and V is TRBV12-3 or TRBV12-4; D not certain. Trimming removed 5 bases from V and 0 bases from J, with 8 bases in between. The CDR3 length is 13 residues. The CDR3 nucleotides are TGTGCCAGCAGTCTTTTCTCCTCCTACGAGCAGTACTTC. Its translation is CASSLFSSYEQYF.

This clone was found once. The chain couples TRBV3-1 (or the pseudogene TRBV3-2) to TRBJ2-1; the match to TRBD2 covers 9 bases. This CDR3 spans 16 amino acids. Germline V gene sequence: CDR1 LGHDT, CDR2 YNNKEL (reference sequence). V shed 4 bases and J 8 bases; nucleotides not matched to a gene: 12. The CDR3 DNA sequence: TGTGCCAGCAGCCGTCTACTGTCTAGCGGGACCGATGAGCAGTTCTTC. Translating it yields CASSRLLSSGTDEQFF.

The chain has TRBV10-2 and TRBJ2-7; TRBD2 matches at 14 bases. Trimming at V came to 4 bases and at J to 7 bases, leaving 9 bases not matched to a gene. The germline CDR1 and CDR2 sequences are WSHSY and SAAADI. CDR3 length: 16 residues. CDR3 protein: CASSGGGTSGSWEQYV. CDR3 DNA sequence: TGCGCCAGCAGTGGGGGAGGGACTAGCGGGAGCTGGGAGCAGTACGTC.

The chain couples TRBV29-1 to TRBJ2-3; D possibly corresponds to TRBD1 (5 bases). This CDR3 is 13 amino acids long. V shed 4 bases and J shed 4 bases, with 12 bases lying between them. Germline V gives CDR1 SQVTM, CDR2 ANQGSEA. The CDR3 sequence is CSVGQGSSDTQYF. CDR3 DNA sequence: TGCAGCGTTGGCCAGGGAAGTTCAGATACGCAGTATTTT.

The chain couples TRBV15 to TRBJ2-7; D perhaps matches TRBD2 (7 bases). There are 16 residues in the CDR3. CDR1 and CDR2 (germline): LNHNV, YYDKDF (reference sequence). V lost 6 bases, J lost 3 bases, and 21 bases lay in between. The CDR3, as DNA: TGTGCCACCAGACTAGGGGGGGGTGGGGACCACTACGAGCAGTACTTC. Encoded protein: CATRLGGGGDHYEQYF.

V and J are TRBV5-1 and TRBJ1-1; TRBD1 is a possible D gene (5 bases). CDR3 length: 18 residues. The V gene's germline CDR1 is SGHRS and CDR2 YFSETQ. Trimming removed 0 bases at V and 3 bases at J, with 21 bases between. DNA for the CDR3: TGCGCCAGCAGCTTGGCCCGGAGCTCAGGGACTAAGGACACTGAAGCTTTCTTT. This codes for CASSLARSSGTKDTEAFF.

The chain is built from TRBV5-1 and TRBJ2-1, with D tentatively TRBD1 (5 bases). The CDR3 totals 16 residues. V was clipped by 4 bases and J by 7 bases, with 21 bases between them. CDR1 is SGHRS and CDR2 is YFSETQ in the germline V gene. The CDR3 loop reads CASSLLGRGSGNEQFF. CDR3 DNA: TGCGCCAGCAGCCTCCTAGGGCGAGGTTCAGGGAATGAGCAGTTCTTC. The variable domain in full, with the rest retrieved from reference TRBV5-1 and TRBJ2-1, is KAGVTQTPRYLIKTRGQQVTLSCSPISGHRSVSWYQQTPGQGLQFLFEYFSETQRNKGNFPGRFSGRQFSNSRSEMNVSTLELGDSALYLCASSLLGRGSGNEQFFGPGTRLTVL.

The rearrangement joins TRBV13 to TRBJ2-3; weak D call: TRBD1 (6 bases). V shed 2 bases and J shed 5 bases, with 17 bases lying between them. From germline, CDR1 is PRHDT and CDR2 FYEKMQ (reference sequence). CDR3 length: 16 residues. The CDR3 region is CASSLNQGKSRDTQYF. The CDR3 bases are TGTGCCAGCAGCTTAAACCAGGGGAAGTCTCGAGATACGCAGTATTTT.

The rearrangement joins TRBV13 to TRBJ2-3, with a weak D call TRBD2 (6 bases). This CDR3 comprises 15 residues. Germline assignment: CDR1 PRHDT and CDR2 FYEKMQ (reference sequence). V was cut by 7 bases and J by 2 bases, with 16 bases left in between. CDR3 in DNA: TGTGCCAGCAAAGATACGGGACTTCCCACAGATACGCAGTATTTT. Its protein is CASKDTGLPTDTQYF.